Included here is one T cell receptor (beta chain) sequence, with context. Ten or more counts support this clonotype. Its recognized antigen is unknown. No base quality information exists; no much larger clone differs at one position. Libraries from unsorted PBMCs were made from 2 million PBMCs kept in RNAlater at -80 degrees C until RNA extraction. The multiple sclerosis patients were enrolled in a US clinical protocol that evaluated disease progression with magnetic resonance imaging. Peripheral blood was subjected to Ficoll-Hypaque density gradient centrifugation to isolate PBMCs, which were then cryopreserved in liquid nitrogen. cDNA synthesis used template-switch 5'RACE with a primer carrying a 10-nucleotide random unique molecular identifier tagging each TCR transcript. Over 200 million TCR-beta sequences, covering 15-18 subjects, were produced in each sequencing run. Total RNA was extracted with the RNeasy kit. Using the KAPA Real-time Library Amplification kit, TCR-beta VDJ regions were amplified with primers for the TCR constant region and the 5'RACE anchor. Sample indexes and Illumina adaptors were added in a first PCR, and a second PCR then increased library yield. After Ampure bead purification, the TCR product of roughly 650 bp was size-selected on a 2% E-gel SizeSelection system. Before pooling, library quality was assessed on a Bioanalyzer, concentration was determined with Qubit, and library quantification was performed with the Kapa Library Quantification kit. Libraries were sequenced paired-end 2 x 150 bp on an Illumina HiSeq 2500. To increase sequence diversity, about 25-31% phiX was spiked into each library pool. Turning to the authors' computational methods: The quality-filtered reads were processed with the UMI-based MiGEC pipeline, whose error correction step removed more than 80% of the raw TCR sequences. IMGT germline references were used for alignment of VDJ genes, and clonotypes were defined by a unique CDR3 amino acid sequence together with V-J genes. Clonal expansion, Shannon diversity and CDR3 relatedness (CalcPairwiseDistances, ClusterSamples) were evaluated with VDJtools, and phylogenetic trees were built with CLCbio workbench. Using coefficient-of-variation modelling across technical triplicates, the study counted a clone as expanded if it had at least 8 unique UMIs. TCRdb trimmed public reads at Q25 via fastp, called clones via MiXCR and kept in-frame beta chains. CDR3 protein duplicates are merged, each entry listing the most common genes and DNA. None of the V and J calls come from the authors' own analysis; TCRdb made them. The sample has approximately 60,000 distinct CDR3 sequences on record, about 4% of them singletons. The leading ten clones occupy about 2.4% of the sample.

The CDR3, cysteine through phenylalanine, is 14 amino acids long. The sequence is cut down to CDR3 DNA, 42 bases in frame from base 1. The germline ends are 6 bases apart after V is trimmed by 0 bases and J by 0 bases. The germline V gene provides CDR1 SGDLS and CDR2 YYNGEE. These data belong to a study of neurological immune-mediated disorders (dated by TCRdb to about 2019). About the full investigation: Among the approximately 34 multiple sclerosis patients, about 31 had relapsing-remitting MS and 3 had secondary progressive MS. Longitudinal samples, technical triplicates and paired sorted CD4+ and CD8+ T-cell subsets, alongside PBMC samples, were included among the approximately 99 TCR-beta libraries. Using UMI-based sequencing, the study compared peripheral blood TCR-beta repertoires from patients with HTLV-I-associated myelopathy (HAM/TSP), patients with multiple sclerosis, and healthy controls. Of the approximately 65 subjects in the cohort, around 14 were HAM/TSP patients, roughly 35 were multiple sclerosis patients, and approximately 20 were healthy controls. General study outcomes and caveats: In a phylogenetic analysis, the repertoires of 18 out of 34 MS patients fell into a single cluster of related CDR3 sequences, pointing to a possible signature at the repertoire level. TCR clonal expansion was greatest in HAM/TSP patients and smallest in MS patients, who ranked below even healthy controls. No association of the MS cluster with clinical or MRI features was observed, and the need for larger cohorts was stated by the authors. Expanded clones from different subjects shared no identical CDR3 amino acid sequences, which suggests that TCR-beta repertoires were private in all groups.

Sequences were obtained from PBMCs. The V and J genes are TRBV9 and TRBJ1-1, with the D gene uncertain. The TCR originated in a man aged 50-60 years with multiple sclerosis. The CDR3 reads CASSVGEVNTEAFF. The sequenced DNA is TGTGCCAGCAGCGTAGGGGAGGTGAACACTGAAGCTTTCTTT. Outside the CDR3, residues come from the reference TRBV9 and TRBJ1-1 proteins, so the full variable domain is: DSGVTQTPKHLITATGQRVTLRCSPRSGDLSVYWYQQSLDQGLQFLIQYYNGEERAKGNILERFSAQQFPDLHSELNLSSLELGDSALYFCASSVGEVNTEAFFGQGTRLTVV.